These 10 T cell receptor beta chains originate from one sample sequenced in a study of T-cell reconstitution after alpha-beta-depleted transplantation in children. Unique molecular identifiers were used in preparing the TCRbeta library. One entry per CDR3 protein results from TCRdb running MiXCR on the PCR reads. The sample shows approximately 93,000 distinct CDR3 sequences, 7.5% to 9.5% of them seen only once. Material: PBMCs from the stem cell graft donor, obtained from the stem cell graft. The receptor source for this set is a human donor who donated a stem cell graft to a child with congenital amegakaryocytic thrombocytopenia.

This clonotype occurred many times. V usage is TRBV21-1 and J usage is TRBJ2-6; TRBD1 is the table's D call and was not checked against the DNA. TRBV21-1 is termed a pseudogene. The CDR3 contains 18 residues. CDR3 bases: TGTGCCAGCAGCTCCCGAAAACCCAGGCTTACTGGGGCCAACGTCCTGACTTTC. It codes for CASSSRKPRLTGANVLTF.

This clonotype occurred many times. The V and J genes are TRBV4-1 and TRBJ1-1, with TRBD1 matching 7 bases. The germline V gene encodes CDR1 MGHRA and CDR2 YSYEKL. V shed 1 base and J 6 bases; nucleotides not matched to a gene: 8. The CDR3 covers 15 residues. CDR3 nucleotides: TGCGCCAGCAGCCAAGGGCAGGGGGGAGCCGCTGAAGCTTTCTTT. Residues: CASSQGQGGAAEAFF.

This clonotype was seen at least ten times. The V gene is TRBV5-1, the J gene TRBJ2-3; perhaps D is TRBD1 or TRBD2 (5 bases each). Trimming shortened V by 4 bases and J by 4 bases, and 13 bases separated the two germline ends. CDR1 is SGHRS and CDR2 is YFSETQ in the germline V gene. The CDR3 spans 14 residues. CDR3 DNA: TGCGCCAGCAGCCCGGGGACGGGATCAGATACGCAGTATTTT. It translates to CASSPGTGSDTQYF.

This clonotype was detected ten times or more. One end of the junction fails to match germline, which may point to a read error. The CDR3 protein is CASSPGGGRAVDTQYF. The DNA for the CDR3 is TGCGCCAGCAGCCCGGGTGGCGGGAGGGCCGTAGATACGCAGTATTTT. This chain joins TRBV7-3 and TRBJ2-3, with 9 bases lining up with TRBD2. Germline V lookup: CDR1 SGHTA, CDR2 FQGTGA. The CDR3 extends over 16 amino acids. The variable domain in full, completed from reference TRBV7-3 and TRBJ2-3, reads GAGVSQTPSNKVTEKGKYVELRCDPISGHTALYWYRQSLGQGPEFLIYFQGTGAADDSGLPNDRFFAVRPEGSVSTLKIQRTERGDSAVYLCASSPGGGRAVDTQYFGPGTRLTVL.

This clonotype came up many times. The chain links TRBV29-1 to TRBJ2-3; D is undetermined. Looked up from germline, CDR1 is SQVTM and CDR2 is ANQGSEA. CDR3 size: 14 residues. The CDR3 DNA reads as TGCAGTTCGTTCGGCTTGTCACACACAGATACGCAGTATTTT. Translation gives CSSFGLSHTDTQYF.

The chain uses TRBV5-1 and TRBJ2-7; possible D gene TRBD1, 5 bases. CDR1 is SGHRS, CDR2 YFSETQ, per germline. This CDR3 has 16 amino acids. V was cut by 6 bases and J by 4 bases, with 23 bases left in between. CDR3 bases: TGCGCCAGCACCCAGAAGGGGCAAGCCAAGGGATACGAGCAGTACTTC. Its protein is CASTQKGQAKGYEQYF.

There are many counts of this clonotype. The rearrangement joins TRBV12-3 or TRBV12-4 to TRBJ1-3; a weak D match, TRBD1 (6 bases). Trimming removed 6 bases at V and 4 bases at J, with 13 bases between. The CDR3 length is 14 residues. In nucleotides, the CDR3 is TGTGCCAGCAGGATAAACAGGGCCGGAAACACCATATATTTT. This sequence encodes CASRINRAGNTIYF.

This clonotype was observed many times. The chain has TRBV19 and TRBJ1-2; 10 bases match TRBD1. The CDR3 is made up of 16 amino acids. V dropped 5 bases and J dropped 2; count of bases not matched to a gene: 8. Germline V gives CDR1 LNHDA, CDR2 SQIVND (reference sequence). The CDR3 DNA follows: TGTGCCAGTAGTCGGACTAGACAGGGGGCGAACTATGGCTACACCTTC. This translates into CASSRTRQGANYGYTF.

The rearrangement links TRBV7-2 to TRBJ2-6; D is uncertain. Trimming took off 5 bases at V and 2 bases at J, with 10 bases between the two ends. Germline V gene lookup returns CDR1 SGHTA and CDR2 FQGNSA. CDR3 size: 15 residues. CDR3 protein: CASSLHLAGANVLTF. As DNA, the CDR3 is TGTGCCAGCAGCCTCCATTTGGCTGGGGCCAACGTCCTGACTTTC.

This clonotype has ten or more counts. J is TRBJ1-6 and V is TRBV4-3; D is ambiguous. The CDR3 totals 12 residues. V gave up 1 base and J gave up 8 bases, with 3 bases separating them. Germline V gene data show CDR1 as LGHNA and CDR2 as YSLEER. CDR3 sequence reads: CASSQGHSPLHF. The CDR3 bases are TGCGCCAGCAGCCAAGGGCATTCACCCCTCCACTTT.